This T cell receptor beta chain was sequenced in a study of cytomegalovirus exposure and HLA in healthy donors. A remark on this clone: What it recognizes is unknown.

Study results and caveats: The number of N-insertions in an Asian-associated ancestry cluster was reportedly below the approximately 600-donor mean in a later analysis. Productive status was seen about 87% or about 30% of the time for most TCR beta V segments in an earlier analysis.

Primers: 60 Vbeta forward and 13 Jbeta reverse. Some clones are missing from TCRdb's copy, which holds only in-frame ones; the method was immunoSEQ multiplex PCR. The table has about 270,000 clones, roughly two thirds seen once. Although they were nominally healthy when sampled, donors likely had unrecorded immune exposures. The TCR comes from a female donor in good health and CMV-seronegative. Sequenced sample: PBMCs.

CDR3 loop: CASSEEGSGNNSPLHF. CDR3 bases: TGTGCCAGCAGTGAAGAAGGGTCAGGGAATAATTCACCCCTCCACTTT. The chain combines TRBV2 with TRBJ1-6, with a possible D match to TRBD1 (5 bases). V lost 1 base and J lost 5, with 12 bases in between. Germline CDR1 reads SNHLY; CDR2 reads FYNNEI. The CDR3 has 16 residues.